This TCR beta chain emerged from a study of cytomegalovirus exposure and HLA in healthy donors. Findings and caveats of the study: In a later analysis, V- and J-gene trimming of beta chains associated with a DCLRE1C missense variant, replicated independently. The dataset shows that most TCR sequences were rare, while some public TCRs occurred in many donors. Sequencing depth roughly uniform across donors was assumed in presence/absence analyses.

A multiplex PCR was run with 60 Vbeta primers and 13 Jbeta primers. Profiled with immunoSEQ multiplex PCR; TCRdb holds only in-frame clones, not every one. The sample lists roughly 81,000 clones, 60% to 80% seen once, with around 2% in the top ten. This CDR3 is built from 12 residues. CDR1 and CDR2 (germline): SGHDN, FVKESK. The V end lost 5 bases, the J end lost 7 bases, and 12 bases lay between the germline ends. With regard to this clone: What it binds is not known.

This chain connects TRBV14 to TRBJ2-7, with D possibly being TRBD1 (5 bases). The TCR comes from a boy younger than 18 in good health and CMV-seronegative. Specimen: PBMCs. CDR3 loop: CASSRGWEEQYF. In nucleotides, the CDR3 is TGTGCCAGCAGCAGGGGCTGGGAAGAGCAGTACTTC.